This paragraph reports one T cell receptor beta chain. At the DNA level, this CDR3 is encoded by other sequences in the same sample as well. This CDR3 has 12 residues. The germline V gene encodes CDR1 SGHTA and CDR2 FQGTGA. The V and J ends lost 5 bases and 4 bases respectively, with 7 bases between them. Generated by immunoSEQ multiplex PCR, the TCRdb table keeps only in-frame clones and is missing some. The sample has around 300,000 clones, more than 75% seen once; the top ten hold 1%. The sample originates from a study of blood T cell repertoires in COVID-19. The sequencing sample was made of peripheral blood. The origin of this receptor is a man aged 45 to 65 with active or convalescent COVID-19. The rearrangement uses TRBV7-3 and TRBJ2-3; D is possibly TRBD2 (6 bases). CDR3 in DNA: TGTGCCAGCAGCCCGGGGGCAGATACGCAGTATTTT. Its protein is CASSPGADTQYF. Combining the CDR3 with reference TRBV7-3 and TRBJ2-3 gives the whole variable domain GAGVSQTPSNKVTEKGKYVELRCDPISGHTALYWYRQSLGQGPEFLIYFQGTGAADDSGLPNDRFFAVRPEGSVSTLKIQRTERGDSAVYLCASSPGADTQYFGPGTRLTVL.